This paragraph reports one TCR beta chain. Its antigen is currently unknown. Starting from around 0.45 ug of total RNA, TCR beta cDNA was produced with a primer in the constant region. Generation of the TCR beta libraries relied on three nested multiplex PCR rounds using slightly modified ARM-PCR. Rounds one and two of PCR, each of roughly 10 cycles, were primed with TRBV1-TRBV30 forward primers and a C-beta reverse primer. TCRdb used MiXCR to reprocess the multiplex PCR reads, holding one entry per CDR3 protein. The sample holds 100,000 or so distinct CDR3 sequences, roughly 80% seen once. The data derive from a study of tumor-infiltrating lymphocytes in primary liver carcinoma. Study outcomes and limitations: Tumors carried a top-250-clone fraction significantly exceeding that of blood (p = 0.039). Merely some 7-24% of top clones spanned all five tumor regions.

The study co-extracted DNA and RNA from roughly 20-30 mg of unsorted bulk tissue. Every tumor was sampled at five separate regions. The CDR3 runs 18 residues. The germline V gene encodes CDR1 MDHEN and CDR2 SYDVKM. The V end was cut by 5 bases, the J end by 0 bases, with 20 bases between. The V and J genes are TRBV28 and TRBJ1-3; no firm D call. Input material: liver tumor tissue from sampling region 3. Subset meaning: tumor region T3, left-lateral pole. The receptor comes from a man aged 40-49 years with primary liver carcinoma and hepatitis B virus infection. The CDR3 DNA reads TGTGCCAGCAGTGGCAACCCATGCGCCACGAACTCTGGAAACACCATATATTTT. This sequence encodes CASSGNPCATNSGNTIYF.